This T cell receptor (beta chain) comes out of a study of T cells after yellow fever vaccination. Using its own MiXCR run on the 5' RACE reads, TCRdb lists one record per CDR3 protein. The sample records some 340,000 distinct CDR3 sequences, approximately 12% being singletons. This clonotype was seen at least ten times. V gave up 5 bases and J gave up 6 bases; unmatched junction bases: 12. The V gene's germline CDR1 is SGHTA and CDR2 FQGNSA. The CDR3 is 16 residues long. The TCR was taken from a young man who received the YFV17D yellow fever vaccine. Source: CD4+ T cells sorted from PBMCs, taken 45 days after the yellow fever booster vaccination. The rearrangement uses TRBV7-2 and TRBJ2-1, with 8 positions matching TRBD1. The CDR3: CASSDQPTGTGNEQFF. The CDR3 DNA is TGTGCCAGCAGCGACCAGCCAACAGGGACAGGCAATGAGCAGTTCTTC.